The next 28 T cell receptor beta chains were all read from a single sample in a study of cytomegalovirus exposure and HLA in healthy donors. Primers: 60 Vbeta forward and 13 Jbeta reverse. Here immunoSEQ multiplex PCR was the method, and the copy in TCRdb shows in-frame clones only, minus some. Of about 100,000 clones in the sample, about 80% are singletons; the top ten hold 5% to 6.5%. The sequenced material came from PBMCs. Receptors originate from a man between 60 and 75 years old in good health and CMV-seropositive.

The chain has TRBV11-2 and TRBJ1-2, with D unclear. Germline CDR1 is SGHAT and CDR2 is FQNNGV. Trimming took off 1 base at V and 2 bases at J, with 11 bases between the two ends. The CDR3 length is 15 residues. CDR3 bases: TGTGCCAGCAGCTTAGCCTTCCTAGAGAACTATGGCTACACCTTC. Its translation: CASSLAFLENYGYTF.

CDR3 nucleotide sequence: TGTGCCAGCACCCCAGGAGCACCGGGACTAGCGTACTCCTACGAGCAGTACTTC. The encoded protein is CASTPGAPGLAYSYEQYF. This rearrangement joins TRBV7-6 to TRBJ2-7; 10 positions agree with TRBD2. After removal of 7 bases from V and 0 bases from J, the junction contained 15 bases not matched to a gene. The CDR3 consists of 18 residues. Germline assignment: CDR1 SGHVS and CDR2 FNYEAQ. The variable domain in full, with the rest retrieved from reference TRBV7-6 and TRBJ2-7, is GAGVSQSPRYKVTKRGQDVALRCDPISGHVSLYWYRQALGQGPEFLTYFNYEAQQDKSGLPNDRFSAERPEGSISTLTIQRTEQRDSAMYRCASTPGAPGLAYSYEQYFGPGTRLTVT.

The chain combines TRBV6-6 with TRBJ1-2; D is undetermined. The CDR3 has 13 residues. CDR1 and CDR2 (germline): MNHNY, SVGAGI (reference sequence). V was shortened by 6 bases and J by 0 bases, with 8 bases between the two germline ends. As DNA, the CDR3 is TGTGCCAGCAGAAGAGAAGCTAACTATGGCTACACCTTC. Its translation: CASRREANYGYTF.

The V call is TRBV6-1, the J call TRBJ1-3, with 11 nucleotides matching TRBD1. CDR1 is MNHNS and CDR2 is SASEGT in the germline V gene. This CDR3 is 15 amino acids long. V gave up 6 bases and J gave up 7 bases; unmatched junction bases: 8. The CDR3: CASSPGQGAWNTIYF. The CDR3, as DNA: TGTGCCAGCAGCCCCGGACAGGGGGCATGGAACACCATATATTTT.

This clone was observed a few times. The gene calls are TRBV5-8 and TRBJ2-4; 13 bases map to TRBD2. The V and J ends lost 3 bases and 0 bases, in that order; junction bases with no gene match: 6. The CDR3 is made up of 18 amino acids. Looked up from germline, CDR1 is SGHTS and CDR2 is YDEGEE. The CDR3 nucleotides read TGTGCCAGCAGCTCGGGACTAGCGGGGATTATAGCCAAAAACATTCAGTACTTC. This translates into CASSSGLAGIIAKNIQYF.

This sequence joins TRBV18 and TRBJ2-1; 11 bases align to TRBD2. Germline assignment: CDR1 KGHSH and CDR2 LQKENI. The CDR3 extends over 15 amino acids. J gave up 7 bases and V 0 bases, and 2 bases lay outside the gene matches. CDR3 sequence (DNA): TGTGCCAGCTCACCACCACTAGCGGGAGCTAATGAGCAGTTCTTC. The encoded protein is CASSPPLAGANEQFF.

This chain links TRBV7-3 with TRBJ2-3, with D perhaps TRBD1 (5 bases). V was trimmed by 2 bases and J by 6 bases, leaving 18 bases between them. The CDR3 length is 16 residues. Germline V gene sequence: CDR1 SGHTA, CDR2 FQGTGA. CDR3 DNA sequence: TGTGCCAGCAGCTTATTGCCCAGGGCGGCTCGGGATACGCAGTATTTT. Encoded protein: CASSLLPRAARDTQYF.

The chain uses TRBV7-7 and TRBJ2-5; 11 bases align to TRBD1. The CDR3 loop spans 16 amino acids. J lost 3 bases, V lost 5 bases, and 8 bases had no gene match. The germline gives CDR1 SSHAT, CDR2 FNYEAQ (reference sequence). CDR3 in amino acids: CASSHGRTGGEETQYF. As DNA, the CDR3 is TGTGCCAGCAGCCACGGCCGGACAGGGGGCGAAGAGACCCAGTACTTC.

The rearrangement links TRBV25-1 to TRBJ1-2; 7 bases are a match to TRBD1. CDR3 length: 14 amino acids. Trimming cost V 7 bases and J 14 bases; bases outside gene matches: 19. CDR1 MGHDK and CDR2 SYGVNS come from the germline V gene. CDR3 bases: TGTGCCAGCACCGAGGACAGGCCTCCTCGGACATGGACCTTC. Translated: CASTEDRPPRTWTF.

V is TRBV4-1 and J is TRBJ1-2; D uncertain. Per the germline V gene, CDR1 is MGHRA and CDR2 is YSYEKL. The CDR3 sequence is 15 residues long. V lost 3 bases and J lost 2, with 13 bases in between. The CDR3 sequence is CASSQEASRNYGYTF. The CDR3 nucleotides are TGCGCCAGCAGCCAGGAGGCGTCCCGGAACTATGGCTACACCTTC.

This clone was counted a few times. V is TRBV19 and J is TRBJ1-1; D not resolved. Trimming removed 10 bases at V and 4 bases at J, with 19 bases between. The CDR3 consists of 14 residues. CDR1 LNHDA and CDR2 SQIVND come from the germline V gene (reference sequence). The CDR3 spells CATTHFEATTEAFF. DNA for the CDR3: TGTGCCACCACCCATTTCGAGGCCACCACTGAAGCTTTCTTT. Based on the CDR3 plus reference TRBV19 and TRBJ1-1, the full variable domain is DGGITQSPKYLFRKEGQNVTLSCEQNLNHDAMYWYRQDPGQGLRLIYYSQIVNDFQKGDIAEGYSVSREKKESFPLTVTSAQKNPTAFYLCATTHFEATTEAFFGQGTRLTVV.

A few counts support this clone. The chain's CDR3 is CASVPSADEKLFF. The CDR3, as DNA: TGTGCCAGCGTCCCTAGCGCGGATGAAAAACTGTTTTTT. The chain recombines TRBV6-5 with TRBJ1-4; no clear D. Germline V gene lookup returns CDR1 MNHEY and CDR2 SVGAGI. The V end lost 8 bases, the J end lost 6 bases, and 13 bases lay between the germline ends. The CDR3 sequence is 13 residues long.

The chain links TRBV19 to TRBJ2-7; unclear D gene. This CDR3 spans 14 amino acids. Germline CDR1 LNHDA, CDR2 SQIVND (reference sequence). V dropped 0 bases and J dropped 6 bases, with 12 bases sitting between them. The DNA of the CDR3 is TGTGCCAGTAGTATAGAAGACACAGCTGCCGAGCAGTACTTC. Protein sequence: CASSIEDTAAEQYF.

The chain carries TRBV30 and TRBJ2-7, with 7 nucleotides matching TRBD1. The CDR3 is 13 amino acids. Germline V gene data show CDR1 as GTSNPN and CDR2 as SVGIG (reference sequence). Trimming removed 2 bases from V and 3 bases from J; junction bases left unmatched: 4. The CDR3 spells CAWSLGQFYEQYF. Here the CDR3 DNA reads TGTGCCTGGAGTCTGGGACAGTTCTACGAGCAGTACTTC.

This rearrangement joins TRBV10-3 to TRBJ1-6, with 8 bases fitting TRBD1. The CDR3 has 13 residues. The ends lost 6 bases at V and 9 bases at J; junction bases unmatched: 4. Germline CDR1 is ENHRY and CDR2 is SYGVKD. CDR3 loop: CAIRPGGFSPLHF. For the CDR3, the DNA is TGTGCCATCAGGCCAGGGGGCTTTTCACCCCTCCACTTT.

This clone was seen once. The V gene is TRBV5-1, the J gene TRBJ2-3; TRBD1 might be the D (6 bases). The CDR3 sequence is 18 residues long. The germline V gene has CDR1 SGHRS and CDR2 YFSETQ. With 0 bases removed from V and 1 base from J, the gap between germline ends came to 18 bases. CDR3 loop: CASSLGGLGAGGTDTQYF. The CDR3 DNA sequence: TGCGCCAGCAGCTTGGGGGGGCTTGGGGCTGGAGGCACAGATACGCAGTATTTT.

CDR3 residues: CSAGPIVEQYF. In DNA form, the CDR3 reads TGCAGTGCTGGGCCTATTGTCGAGCAGTACTTC. This chain connects TRBV20-1 to TRBJ2-7; no clear D. Trimming stripped 5 bases from V and 6 bases from J, with 11 bases between. This CDR3 region has 11 residues. Germline V gene lookup returns CDR1 DFQATT and CDR2 SNEGSKA (reference sequence).

This chain links TRBV2 with TRBJ1-5, with TRBD1 matching 7 bases. Germline values: CDR1 SNHLY, CDR2 FYNNEI. The junction had 6 bases not matched to a gene; V was cut back by 6 bases and J by 1 base. CDR3 length equals 15 residues. The CDR3 protein is CASSDRVRSNQPQHF. CDR3 DNA sequence: TGTGCCAGCAGCGACAGGGTCCGAAGCAATCAGCCCCAGCATTTT.

This chain links TRBV5-1 with TRBJ1-2; D might be TRBD1 (5 bases). The CDR3 is 15 residues long. The V and J ends lost 0 bases and 6 bases respectively, with 15 bases between them. In germline, CDR1 is SGHRS, CDR2 YFSETQ. DNA for the CDR3: TGCGCCAGCAGCTTGGGCAGCCAGGGTGGACATGGCTACACCTTC. It specifies CASSLGSQGGHGYTF.

V is TRBV25-1 and J is TRBJ2-3, with TRBD1 as a possible D gene (6 bases). The CDR3 consists of 13 residues. Trimming took 8 bases from V and 2 from J, leaving 11 bases between them. Looked up from germline, CDR1 is MGHDK and CDR2 is SYGVNS. The CDR3 region is CASLGQLTDTQYF. The CDR3 nucleotides are TGTGCCAGCCTCGGACAGCTCACAGATACGCAGTATTTT.

The chain is built from TRBV5-6 and TRBJ1-3, with a weak D call TRBD1 (5 bases). Trimming pared 0 bases from V and 4 bases from J, leaving 14 bases between. This CDR3 region has 16 residues. Germline assignment: CDR1 SGHDT and CDR2 YYEEEE. CDR3 coding DNA: TGTGCCAGCAGCTTGGGGGGCGATATCTTCGGAAACACCATATATTTT. It specifies CASSLGGDIFGNTIYF.

V and J are TRBV7-2 and TRBJ1-1, with D perhaps matching TRBD1 (6 bases). The germline CDR1 and CDR2 sequences are SGHTA and FQGNSA. Trimming took 1 base from V and 10 from J, leaving 19 bases between them. The length of the CDR3 is 15 residues. The CDR3 region is CASSLGGRLGVGAFF. CDR3 sequence (DNA): TGTGCCAGCAGCTTAGGGGGGCGCTTAGGGGTAGGAGCTTTCTTT.

This clone was detected a few times. In DNA form, the CDR3 reads TGTGCCAGCAGCATCCCAAACAGGGGGCCCTACAATGAGCAGTTCTTC. Its protein product is CASSIPNRGPYNEQFF. V is TRBV5-4 and J is TRBJ2-1; 9 nucleotides match TRBD1. The CDR3 consists of 16 residues. Per germline, CDR1 SGHNT and CDR2 YYREEE (reference sequence). J lost 2 bases, V lost 4 bases, and 7 bases had no gene match.

This chain joins TRBV11-2 and TRBJ1-2, with D perhaps TRBD1 (6 bases). The CDR3 is made up of 16 amino acids. Germline V gene data show CDR1 as SGHAT and CDR2 as FQNNGV. The V gene lost 5 bases and the J gene lost 1 base, with 17 bases spanning the gap. CDR3 protein: CASSLTAGTNNYGYTF. DNA for the CDR3: TGTGCCAGCAGCCTGACTGCCGGGACAAATAACTATGGCTACACCTTC.

The CDR3 region has the DNA TGCGCCAGCAGCTTAGACATGTGGGCCTACGAGCAGTACTTC. As protein: CASSLDMWAYEQYF. The chain combines TRBV5-1 with TRBJ2-7; D gene uncertain. Trimming removed 2 bases from V and 2 bases from J, with 11 bases in between. Germline CDR1 reads SGHRS; CDR2 reads YFSETQ. The CDR3 spans 14 residues.

The rearrangement uses TRBV7-9 and TRBJ2-3, with D perhaps matching TRBD1 (5 bases). Germline CDR1 SEHNR, CDR2 FQNEAQ (reference sequence). The V end lost 0 bases, the J end lost 6 bases, and 13 bases lay between the germline ends. The CDR3 is 15 residues long. CDR3 amino acids: CASSLAGQGRDTQYF. The CDR3 DNA reads as TGTGCCAGCAGCTTAGCGGGCCAGGGTAGGGATACGCAGTATTTT.

This clone was found once. The CDR3 spells CASSEAGAAAASGNTIYF. The CDR3, as DNA: TGTGCCAGCAGTGAAGCGGGGGCGGCAGCGGCCTCTGGAAACACCATATATTTT. The V gene is TRBV2, the J gene TRBJ1-3; the D gene is possibly TRBD1 (6 bases). The V end was cut by 0 bases, the J end by 0 bases, with 15 bases between. In germline, CDR1 is SNHLY, CDR2 FYNNEI. This CDR3 is 18 amino acids long.

The chain recombines TRBV7-9 with TRBJ2-1; a possible D gene is TRBD1 (6 bases). Per the germline V gene, CDR1 is SEHNR and CDR2 is FQNEAQ (reference sequence). V was trimmed by 5 bases and J by 3 bases, leaving 11 bases between them. This CDR3 has 14 residues. CDR3 in DNA: TGTGCCAGCAGCAACCGACAGGTCTACAATGAGCAGTTCTTC. Protein sequence: CASSNRQVYNEQFF. The variable domain in full, with the rest retrieved from reference TRBV7-9 and TRBJ2-1, is DTGVSQNPRHKITKRGQNVTFRCDPISEHNRLYWYRQTLGQGPEFLTYFQNEAQLEKSRLLSDRFSAERPKGSFSTLEIQRTEQGDSAMYLCASSNRQVYNEQFFGPGTRLTVL.